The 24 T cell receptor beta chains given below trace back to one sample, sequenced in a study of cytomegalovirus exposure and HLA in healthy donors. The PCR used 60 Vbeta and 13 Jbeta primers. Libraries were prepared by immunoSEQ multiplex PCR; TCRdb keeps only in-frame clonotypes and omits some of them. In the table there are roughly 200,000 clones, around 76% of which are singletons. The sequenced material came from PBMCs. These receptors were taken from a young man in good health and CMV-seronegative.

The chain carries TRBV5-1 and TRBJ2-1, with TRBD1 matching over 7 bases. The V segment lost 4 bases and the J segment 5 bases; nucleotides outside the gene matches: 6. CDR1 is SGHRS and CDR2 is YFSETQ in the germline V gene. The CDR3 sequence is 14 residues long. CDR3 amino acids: CASSIRDSHNEQFF. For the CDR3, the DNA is TGCGCCAGCAGCATCCGGGACAGCCACAATGAGCAGTTCTTC.

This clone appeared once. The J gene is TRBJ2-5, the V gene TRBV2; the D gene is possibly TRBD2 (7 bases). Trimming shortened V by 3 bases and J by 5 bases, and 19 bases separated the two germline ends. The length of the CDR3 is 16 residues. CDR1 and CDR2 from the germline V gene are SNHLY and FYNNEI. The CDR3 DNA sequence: TGTGCCAGCAGTGAGTCAAGGGGGAGGGCGGCGGAGACCCAGTACTTC. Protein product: CASSESRGRAAETQYF.

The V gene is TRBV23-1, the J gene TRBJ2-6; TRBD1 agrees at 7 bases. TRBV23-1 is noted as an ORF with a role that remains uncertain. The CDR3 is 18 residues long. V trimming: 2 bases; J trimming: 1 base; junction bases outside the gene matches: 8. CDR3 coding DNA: TGCGCCAGCAGTCAACCTGGACAGGATAGGTCTGGGGCCAACGTCCTGACTTTC. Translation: CASSQPGQDRSGANVLTF.

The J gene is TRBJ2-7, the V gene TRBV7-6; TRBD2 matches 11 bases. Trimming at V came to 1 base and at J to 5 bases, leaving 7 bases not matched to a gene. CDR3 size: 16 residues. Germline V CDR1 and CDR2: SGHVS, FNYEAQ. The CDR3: CASSLELAGVSDEQYF. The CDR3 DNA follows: TGTGCCAGCAGCTTAGAACTAGCGGGAGTTTCTGACGAGCAGTACTTC.

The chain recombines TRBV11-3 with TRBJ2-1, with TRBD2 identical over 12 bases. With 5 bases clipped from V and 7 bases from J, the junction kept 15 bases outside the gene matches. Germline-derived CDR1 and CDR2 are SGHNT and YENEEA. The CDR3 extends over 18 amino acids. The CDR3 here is CASSRGTSGPTFYNEQFF. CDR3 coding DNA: TGTGCCAGCAGCCGGGGGACTAGCGGGCCGACTTTTTATAATGAGCAGTTCTTC.

The CDR3 protein is CASSPSQGEQYF. The CDR3 nucleotides read TGCGCCAGCAGCCCGTCTCAGGGTGAGCAGTACTTC. The chain recombines TRBV5-1 with TRBJ2-7, with a possible D match to TRBD1 (5 bases). The CDR3 totals 12 residues. CDR1 and CDR2 (germline): SGHRS, YFSETQ. The V end was cut by 4 bases, the J end by 7 bases, with 12 bases between.

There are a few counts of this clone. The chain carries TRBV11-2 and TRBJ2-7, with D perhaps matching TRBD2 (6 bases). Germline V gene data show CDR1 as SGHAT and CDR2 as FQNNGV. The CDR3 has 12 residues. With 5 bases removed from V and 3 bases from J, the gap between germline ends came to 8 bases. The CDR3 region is CASSTGVYEQYF. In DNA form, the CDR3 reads TGTGCCAGCAGCACGGGAGTCTACGAGCAGTACTTC.

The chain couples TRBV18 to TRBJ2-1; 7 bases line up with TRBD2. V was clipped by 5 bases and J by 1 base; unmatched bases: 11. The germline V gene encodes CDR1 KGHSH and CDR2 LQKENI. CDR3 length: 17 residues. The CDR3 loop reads CASSSGPGGGSYNEQFF. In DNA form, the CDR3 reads TGTGCCAGCTCATCGGGTCCGGGAGGTGGTTCCTACAATGAGCAGTTCTTC. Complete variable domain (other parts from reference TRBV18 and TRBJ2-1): NAGVMQNPRHLVRRRGQEARLRCSPMKGHSHVYWYRQLPEEGLKFMVYLQKENIIDESGMPKERFSAEFPKEGPSILRIQQVVRGDSAAYFCASSSGPGGGSYNEQFFGPGTRLTVL.

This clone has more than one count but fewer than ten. CDR3: CASTIAGGRIYNEQFF. CDR3 DNA: TGTGCCAGCACCATAGCGGGAGGACGTATATACAATGAGCAGTTCTTC. The V and J genes are TRBV7-9 and TRBJ2-1, with TRBD2 matching over 10 bases. The CDR3 totals 16 residues. The junction had 10 bases not matched to a gene; V was cut back by 7 bases and J by 4 bases. CDR1 is SEHNR, CDR2 FQNEAQ, per germline (reference sequence).

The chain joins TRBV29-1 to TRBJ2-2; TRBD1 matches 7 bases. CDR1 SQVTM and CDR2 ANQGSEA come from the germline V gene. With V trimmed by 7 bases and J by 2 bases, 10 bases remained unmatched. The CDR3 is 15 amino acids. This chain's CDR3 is CSAKPGQTNTGELFF. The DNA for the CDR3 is TGCAGCGCCAAGCCGGGACAGACAAACACCGGGGAGCTGTTTTTT.

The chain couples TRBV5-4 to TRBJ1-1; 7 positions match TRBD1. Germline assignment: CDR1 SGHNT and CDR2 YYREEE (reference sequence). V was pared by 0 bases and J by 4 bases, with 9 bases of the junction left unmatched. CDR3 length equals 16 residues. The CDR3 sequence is CASSLGEGGPSTEAFF. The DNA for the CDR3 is TGTGCCAGCAGCTTGGGAGAAGGGGGCCCTAGCACTGAAGCTTTCTTT.

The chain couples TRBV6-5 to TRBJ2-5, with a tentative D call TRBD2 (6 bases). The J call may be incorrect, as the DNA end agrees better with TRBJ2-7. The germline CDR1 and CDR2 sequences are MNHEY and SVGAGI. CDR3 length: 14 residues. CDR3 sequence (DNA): TGTGCCAGGACTAGAGTTCGTTTCATCCACGAGCAGTACTTC. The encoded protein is CARTRVRFIHEQYF.

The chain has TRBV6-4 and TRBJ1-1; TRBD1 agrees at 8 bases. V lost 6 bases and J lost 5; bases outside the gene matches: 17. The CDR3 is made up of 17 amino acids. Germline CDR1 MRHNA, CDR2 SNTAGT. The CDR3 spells CASSLQGQGAKGTEAFF. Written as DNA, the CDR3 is TGTGCCAGCAGCCTACAGGGGCAGGGGGCAAAGGGAACTGAAGCTTTCTTT.

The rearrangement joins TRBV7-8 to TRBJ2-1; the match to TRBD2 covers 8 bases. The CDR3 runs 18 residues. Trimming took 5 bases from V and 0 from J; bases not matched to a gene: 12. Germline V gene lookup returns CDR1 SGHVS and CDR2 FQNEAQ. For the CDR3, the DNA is TGTGCCAGCAGCAGAGAATTAGCGGGGTTGAGCTCCTACAATGAGCAGTTCTTC. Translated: CASSRELAGLSSYNEQFF.

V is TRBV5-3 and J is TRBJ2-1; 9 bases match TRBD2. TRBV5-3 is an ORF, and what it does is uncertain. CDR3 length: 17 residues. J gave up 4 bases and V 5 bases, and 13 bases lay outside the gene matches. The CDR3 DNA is TGTGCCAGAAGGTATAGCGGGAGAATTAAAAAATACAATGAGCAGTTCTTC. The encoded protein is CARRYSGRIKKYNEQFF.

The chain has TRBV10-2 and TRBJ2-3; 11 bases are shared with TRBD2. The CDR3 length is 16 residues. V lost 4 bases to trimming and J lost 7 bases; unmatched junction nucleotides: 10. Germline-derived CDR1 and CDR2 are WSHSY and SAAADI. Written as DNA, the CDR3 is TGCGCCAGCAGTGCCCAAACTAGCGGGAGCAGGAATACGCAGTATTTT. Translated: CASSAQTSGSRNTQYF.

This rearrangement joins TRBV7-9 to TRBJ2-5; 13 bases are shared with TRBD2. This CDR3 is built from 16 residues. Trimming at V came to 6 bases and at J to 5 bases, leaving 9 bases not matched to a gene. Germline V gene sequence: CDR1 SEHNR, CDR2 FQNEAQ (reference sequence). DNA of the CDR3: TGTGCCAGCAGTCGAGGACTAGCGGGAGTGGGGGAGACCCAGTACTTC. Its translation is CASSRGLAGVGETQYF.

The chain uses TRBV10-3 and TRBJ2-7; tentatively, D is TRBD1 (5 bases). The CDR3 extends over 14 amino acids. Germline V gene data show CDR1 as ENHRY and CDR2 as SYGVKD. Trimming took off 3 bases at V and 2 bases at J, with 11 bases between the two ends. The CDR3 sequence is CAISDGADTYEQYF. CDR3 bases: TGTGCCATCAGTGATGGGGCGGATACCTACGAGCAGTACTTC.

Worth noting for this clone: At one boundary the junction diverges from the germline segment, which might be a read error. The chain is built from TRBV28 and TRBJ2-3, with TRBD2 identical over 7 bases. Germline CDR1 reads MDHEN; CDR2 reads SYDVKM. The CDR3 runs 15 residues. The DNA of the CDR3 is TGTGCCACCAGTGGGGGGGAAACGGGCACAGATACGCAGTATTTT. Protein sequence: CATSGGETGTDTQYF.

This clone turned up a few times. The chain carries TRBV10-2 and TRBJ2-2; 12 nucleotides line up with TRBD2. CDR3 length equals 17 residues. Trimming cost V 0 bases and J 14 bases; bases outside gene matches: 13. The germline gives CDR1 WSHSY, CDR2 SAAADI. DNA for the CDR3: TGCGCCAGCAGTGAGTCGACATGGCTAGCGGGAGGGCCGTCTCTGTTTTTT. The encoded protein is CASSESTWLAGGPSLFF.

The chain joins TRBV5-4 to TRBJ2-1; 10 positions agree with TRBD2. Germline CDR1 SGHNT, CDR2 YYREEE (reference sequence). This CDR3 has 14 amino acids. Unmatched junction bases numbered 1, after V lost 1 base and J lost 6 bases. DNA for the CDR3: TGTGCCAGCAGCTTGATAGCGGGAGGCAATGAGCAGTTCTTC. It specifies CASSLIAGGNEQFF.

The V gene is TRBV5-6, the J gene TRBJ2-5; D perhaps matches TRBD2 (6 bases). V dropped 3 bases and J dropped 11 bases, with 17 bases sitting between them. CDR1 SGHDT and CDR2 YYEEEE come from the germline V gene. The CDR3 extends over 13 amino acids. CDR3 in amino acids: CASSWGTGLEQYF. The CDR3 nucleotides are TGTGCCAGCAGCTGGGGGACTGGGCTAGAGCAGTACTTC.

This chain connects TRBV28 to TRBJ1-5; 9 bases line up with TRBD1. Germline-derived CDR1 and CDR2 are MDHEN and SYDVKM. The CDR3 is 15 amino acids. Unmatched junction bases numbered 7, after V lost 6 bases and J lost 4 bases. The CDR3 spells CASSYRDRVNQPQHF. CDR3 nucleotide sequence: TGTGCCAGCAGCTACCGGGACAGGGTGAATCAGCCCCAGCATTTT.

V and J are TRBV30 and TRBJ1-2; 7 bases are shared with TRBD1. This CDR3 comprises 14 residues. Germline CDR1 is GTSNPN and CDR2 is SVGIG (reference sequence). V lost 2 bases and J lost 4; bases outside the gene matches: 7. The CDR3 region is CAWSYKGAGYGYTF. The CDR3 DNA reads TGTGCCTGGAGTTATAAGGGGGCGGGCTATGGCTACACCTTC.